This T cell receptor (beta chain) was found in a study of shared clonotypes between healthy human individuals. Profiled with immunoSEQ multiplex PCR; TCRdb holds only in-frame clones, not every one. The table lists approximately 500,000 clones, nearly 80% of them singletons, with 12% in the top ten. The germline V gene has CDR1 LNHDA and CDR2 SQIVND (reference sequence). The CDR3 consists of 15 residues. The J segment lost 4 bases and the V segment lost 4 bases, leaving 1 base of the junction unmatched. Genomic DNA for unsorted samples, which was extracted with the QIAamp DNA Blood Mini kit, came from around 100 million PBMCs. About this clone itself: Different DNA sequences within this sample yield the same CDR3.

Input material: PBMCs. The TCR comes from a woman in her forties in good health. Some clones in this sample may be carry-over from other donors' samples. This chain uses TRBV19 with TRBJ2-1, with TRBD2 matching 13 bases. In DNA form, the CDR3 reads TGTGCCAGTAGTACGGGACTAGCGGGGTACAATGAGCAGTTCTTC. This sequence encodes CASSTGLAGYNEQFF.